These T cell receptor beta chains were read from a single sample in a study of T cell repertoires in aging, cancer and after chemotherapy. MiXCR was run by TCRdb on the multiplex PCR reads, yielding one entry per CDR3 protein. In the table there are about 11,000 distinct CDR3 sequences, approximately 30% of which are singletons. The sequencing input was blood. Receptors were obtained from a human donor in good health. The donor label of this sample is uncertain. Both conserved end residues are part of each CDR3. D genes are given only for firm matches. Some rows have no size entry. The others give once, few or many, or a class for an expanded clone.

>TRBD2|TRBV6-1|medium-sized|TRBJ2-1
CASSELGLAGGEQFF
TGTGCCAGCAGTGAATTAGGACTAGCGGGAGGTGAGCAGTTCTTC
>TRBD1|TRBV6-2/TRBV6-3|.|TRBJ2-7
CASSYEVGGQGTYEQYF
TGTGCCAGCAGTTACGAGGTGGGGGGACAGGGGACCTACGAGCAGTACTTC
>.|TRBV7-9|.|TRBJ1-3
CASSLDTSGNTIYF
TGTGCCAGCAGCTTAGATACGTCTGGAAACACCATATATTTT
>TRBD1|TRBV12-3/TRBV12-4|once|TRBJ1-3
CASSVDRADTIYF
TGTGCCAGCAGTGTGGACAGGGCTGACACCATATATTTT
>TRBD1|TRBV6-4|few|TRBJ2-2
CASSRTGTGELFF
TGTGCCAGCAGCCGGACAGGGACCGGGGAGCTGTTTTTT
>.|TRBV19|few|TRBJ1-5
CASSNRNNQPQHF
TGTGCCAGTAGTAACCGGAACAATCAGCCCCAGCATTTT
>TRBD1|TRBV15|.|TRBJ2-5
CATRGAGGIQETQYF
TGTGCCACCAGAGGAGCAGGGGGCATCCAAGAGACCCAGTACTTC
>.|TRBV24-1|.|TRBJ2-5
CATSDLVETQYF
TGTGCCACCAGTGATTTGGTCGAGACCCAGTACTTC
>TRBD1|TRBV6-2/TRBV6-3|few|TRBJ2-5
CASSYEGQSRETQYF
TGTGCCAGCAGTTACGAGGGACAGTCCCGGGAGACCCAGTACTTC
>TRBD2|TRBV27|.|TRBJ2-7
CASTREGYEQYF
TGTGCCAGCACGCGGGAGGGTTACGAGCAGTACTTC
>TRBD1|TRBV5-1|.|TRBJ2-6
CVSSLGQGRQPGANVLTF
TGCGTCAGCAGCCTCGGACAGGGGAGACAGCCTGGGGCCAACGTCCTGACTTTC
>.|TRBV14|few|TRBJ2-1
CASSPTNGGPLNEQFF
TGTGCCAGCAGCCCAACGAATGGGGGACCTTTGAATGAGCAGTTCTTC
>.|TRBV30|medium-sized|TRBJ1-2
CAWSVLGSYGYTF
TGTGCCTGGAGTGTACTCGGGTCCTATGGCTACACCTTC
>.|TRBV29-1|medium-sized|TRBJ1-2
CSVDRGGYTF
TGCAGCGTTGATAGGGGGGGCTACACCTTC
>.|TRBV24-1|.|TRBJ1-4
CATSLGGKSEKLFF
TGTGCCACCTCCCTCGGGGGGAAGAGTGAAAAACTGTTTTTT
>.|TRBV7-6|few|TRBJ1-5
CASSLDPTGGTQHF
TGTGCCAGCAGCTTAGACCCAACGGGAGGGACCCAGCATTTT
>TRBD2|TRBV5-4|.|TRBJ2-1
CANHESGRARNEQFF
TGTGCCAACCACGAGAGCGGGAGGGCCAGAAATGAGCAGTTCTTC
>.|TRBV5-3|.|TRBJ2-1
CARSLEQGFVPGEQFF
TGTGCCAGAAGCTTGGAGCAGGGGTTTGTTCCGGGTGAGCAGTTCTTC
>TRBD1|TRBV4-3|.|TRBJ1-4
CASSQDGTELATNEKLFF
TGCGCCAGCAGCCAAGATGGGACAGAACTAGCAACTAATGAAAAACTGTTTTTT
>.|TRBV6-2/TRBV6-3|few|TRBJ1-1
CASSYRDFMNTEAFF
TGTGCCAGCAGTTACAGGGATTTCATGAACACTGAAGCTTTCTTT
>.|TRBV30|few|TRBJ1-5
CAWSPGAYSNQPQHF
TGTGCCTGGAGTCCAGGGGCCTATAGCAATCAGCCCCAGCATTTT
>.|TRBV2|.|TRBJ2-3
CASSEGGWGDTQYF
TGTGCCAGCAGTGAAGGGGGTTGGGGGGATACGCAGTATTTT
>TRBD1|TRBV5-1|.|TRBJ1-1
CASTGTALTNTEAFF
TGCGCCAGCACCGGGACAGCGCTTACTAACACTGAAGCTTTCTTT
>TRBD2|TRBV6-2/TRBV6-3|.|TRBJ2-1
CASSPGLAGVQFF
TGTGCCAGCAGTCCGGGACTAGCGGGAGTACAGTTCTTC
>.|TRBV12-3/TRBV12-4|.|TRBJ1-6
CASSSTGSNNSPLHF
TGTGCCAGCAGCTCAACCGGGTCTAACAATTCACCCCTCCACTTT
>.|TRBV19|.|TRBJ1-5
CASTTRALIDQPQHF
TGTGCCAGTACCACGAGGGCCCTCATAGATCAGCCCCAGCATTTT
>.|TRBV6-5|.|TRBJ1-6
CASSYSRAGNSPLHF
TGTGCCAGCAGTTACTCCAGGGCCGGGAATTCACCCCTCCACTTT
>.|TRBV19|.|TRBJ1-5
CASSIVSRRGLQWGGQPQHF
TGTGCCAGTAGTATAGTAAGTAGGAGGGGCCTACAATGGGGTGGCCAGCCCCAGCATTTT
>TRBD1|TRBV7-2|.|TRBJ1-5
CASSRDRTQPQHF
TGTGCCAGCAGCCGGGACAGGACTCAGCCCCAGCATTTT
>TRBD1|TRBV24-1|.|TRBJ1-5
CATSDSWGQPDQPQHF
TGTGCCACCAGTGATTCATGGGGACAGCCTGATCAGCCCCAGCATTTT
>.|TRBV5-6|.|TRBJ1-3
CASSLGTAGNTIYF
TGTGCCAGCAGCTTGGGGACAGCTGGAAACACCATATATTTT
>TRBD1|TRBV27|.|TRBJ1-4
CASGSQGWSEKLFF
TGTGCCAGCGGCTCACAGGGGTGGAGTGAAAAACTGTTTTTT
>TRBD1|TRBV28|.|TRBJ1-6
CASSFFTGTGSSPLHF
TGTGCCAGCAGTTTCTTCACCGGGACAGGGAGTTCACCCCTCCACTTT
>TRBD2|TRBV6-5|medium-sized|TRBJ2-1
CASNSRTSGGENEQFF
TGTGCCAGCAACTCCCGGACTAGCGGGGGAGAAAATGAGCAGTTCTTC
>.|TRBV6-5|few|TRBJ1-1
CASSYTDLTTEAFF
TGTGCCAGCAGTTACACCGACCTCACCACTGAAGCTTTCTTT
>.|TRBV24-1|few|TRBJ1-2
CATSDQTVDLSGYTF
TGTGCCACCAGTGATCAAACAGTGGACTTATCCGGCTACACCTTC
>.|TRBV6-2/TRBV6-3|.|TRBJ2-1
CASVWDPRANEQFF
TGTGCCAGCGTGTGGGACCCCCGGGCCAATGAGCAGTTCTTC